The subject of this entry is one T cell receptor (beta chain). This clonotype was seen repeatedly, ten times or more. Its antigen target is currently unknown. Qualities for individual bases were not recorded, and no much larger clone is one base off. From the cysteine up to the phenylalanine, the CDR3 has a length of 11 residues. Only CDR3 DNA is held: 33 bases, read in frame from base 1. Sequences MNHEY (CDR1) and SVGEGT (CDR2) are obtained from the germline V gene. The germline ends are 8 bases apart after V is trimmed by 7 bases and J by 6 bases. Libraries were built with 5' RACE. Data came from an Illumina HiSeq 2500. A second PCR of roughly 6 to 11 cycles was run with a J-beta primer mix and a sample-barcoded 5' primer. A unique molecular identifier was introduced onto each TCR beta cDNA molecule by a template-switch 5' adaptor carrying 12 random nucleotides. Each sample yielded at least 3 million CDR3-containing paired-end reads. First-strand cDNA synthesis was performed from all RNA using the Mint cDNA synthesis kit, with priming by a TRBC-specific oligonucleotide. All cDNA was treated with uracil-DNA glycosylase and then went through a first 18-cycle PCR with the universal primers M1SS and BC2_uni_R. The original methods were these. For normalization, 1 million high-quality reads were randomly selected from each sample, with every read carrying a distinct molecular identifier. Reads with shared molecular identifiers were discarded instead of being binned into consensus sequences. MiTCR, set to a Q25 quality threshold and the strictest error-elimination algorithm, was used for CDR3 identification, clonotype clustering and error correction. A nonparametric unseen species model with Euler transformation was used to estimate a lower bound on total TCR beta diversity. Using fastp at Q25 and MiXCR, TCRdb reprocessed the public reads and kept productive beta chains. Rows are unified per CDR3 protein, each entry keeping the most common DNA and genes. TCRdb's processing, not the study's, gives the V and J calls here. The sample table contains 910,000 or so distinct CDR3 sequences; only one count was recorded for roughly 47% of them. Of the sample, roughly a fifth is held by the ten largest clones.

The sample belongs to a study of blood T cells in healthy people across ages (dated by TCRdb to the mid-2010s). Describing the broader study: In model experiments, roughly one uniquely barcoded TCR beta cDNA molecule per two T cells was captured by template switching. The study analyzed two additional independent replicas of 1 million unique cDNA reads from the same blood draw for two donors, one aged 18 to 30 and one aged 80 or older. To avoid experimental bias, donors of different ages were randomly spread across the sequencing lanes. Using deep sequencing normalized with unique cDNA molecular identifiers, the study measured how TCR beta repertoire diversity changes with age. Four age groups were formed from the donors: young (average about 17 years), middle-aged (around 41), aged (more than 55) and long-lived (approximately 80).

On the study overall, not on this receptor specifically: Compared with the aged group, more naive CD4+ T cells, fewer expanded clones and increased TCR diversity were shown by the long-lived group, suggesting age selection. The CMV infection status of donors was not known, potentially confounding age-related changes in expanded clonotypes. As age increased, observed TCR beta diversity per million T cells dropped in a roughly linear way, and a significant reduction was already evident by age 40. Total diversity estimates from one million sequenced T cells were considered lower bounds and underestimates. There was a strong correlation between observed TCR beta diversity and the percentage of naive T cells measured by flow cytometry. Because profiling used bulk unsorted PBMCs, naive and antigen-experienced compartments could not be compared conclusively.

Systemically healthy Caucasian individuals from Russia, 35 to 50 in total and aged about 6 to 95 years, were included as donors. Each donor gave around 9.5 milliliters of peripheral blood, collected into EDTA-treated Vacutainer tubes. Ficoll-Paque density-gradient centrifugation was used to isolate PBMCs, with at least 6 million obtained per sample. Total RNA, at least 5 micrograms per sample, was extracted from PBMCs with Trizol reagent. The percentages of naive CD45RAhigh/CD27high T cells were determined by flow cytometry on a PBMC aliquot from every donor. The sequence joins TRBV6-2 or TRBV6-3 to TRBJ2-3; the D gene is unclear. Input material: blood. The TCR sequence derives from a woman aged 60 to 75 in good health. Here the CDR3 is given as CASTLSDTQYF. The sequenced DNA is TGTGCCAGCACTTTATCGGATACGCAGTATTTT.